Sequencing of this T cell receptor (beta chain) was carried out in a study of blood T cell repertoires in COVID-19. Trimming took off 4 bases at V and 4 bases at J, with 13 bases between the two ends. The CDR3 is 14 residues long. Germline V gene data show CDR1 as KGHSH and CDR2 as LQKENI. Here immunoSEQ multiplex PCR was the method, and the copy in TCRdb shows in-frame clones only, minus some. The sample lists about 410,000 clones; roughly 90% were seen once. Sequencing was done on a sample of peripheral blood. The receptor was derived from a woman aged 40 to 50 with COVID-19, enrolled during active disease. The chain carries TRBV18 and TRBJ1-1, with D possibly TRBD1 on 5 matching bases. CDR3 DNA: TGTGCCAGCTCACAGGGGTCCTCGGGCACTGAAGCTTTCTTT. Protein: CASSQGSSGTEAFF.